A selection of T cell receptor beta chains follows, all from one sample in a study of T cell responses to AZD1222 COVID-19 vaccine. The method was immunoSEQ multiplex PCR; TCRdb's version includes in-frame clones alone and lacks a portion of them. Of fewer than 150,000 clones in the sample, around 88% were seen once. The specimen comprised peripheral blood, sampled on day 0 of AZD1222 vaccination. Receptor source: an adult in good health. CDR3s include the opening cysteine and the closing phenylalanine or tryptophan. D genes are given only for firm matches. Clone size is shown for a subset of rows, as once, few, many or a class of expanded clone.

clone_size: once
cdr3_length: 13
d_call: .
v_call: TRBV6-5
j_call: TRBJ1-1
cdr3_aa: CASSYSGGTEAFF
cdr3_nt: TGTGCCAGCAGTTACTCTGGGGGCACTGAAGCTTTCTTT

clone_size: .
cdr3_length: 16
d_call: .
v_call: TRBV4-2
j_call: TRBJ1-4
cdr3_aa: CASSQDSSGGDEKLFF
cdr3_nt: TGTGCCAGCAGCCAAGACTCGTCGGGGGGGGATGAAAAACTGTTTTTT

clone_size: .
cdr3_length: 13
d_call: .
v_call: TRBV3-1/TRBV3-2
j_call: TRBJ2-1
cdr3_aa: CASSQASGAEQFF
cdr3_nt: TGTGCCAGCAGCCAAGCTAGTGGGGCGGAGCAGTTCTTC

clone_size: .
cdr3_length: 15
d_call: TRBD1
v_call: TRBV6-2/TRBV6-3
j_call: TRBJ1-2
cdr3_aa: CASSYRTGGNYGYTF
cdr3_nt: TGTGCCAGCAGTTACAGGACAGGGGGAAACTATGGCTACACCTTC

clone_size: .
cdr3_length: 14
d_call: .
v_call: TRBV7-9
j_call: TRBJ2-5
cdr3_aa: CASTSGLARETQYF
cdr3_nt: TGTGCCAGCACCTCGGGGCTGGCTCGCGAGACCCAGTACTTC

clone_size: .
cdr3_length: 14
d_call: .
v_call: TRBV3-1/TRBV3-2
j_call: TRBJ2-1
cdr3_aa: CASSQEYDYNEQFF
cdr3_nt: TGTGCCAGCAGCCAAGAGTACGACTACAATGAGCAGTTCTTC

clone_size: .
cdr3_length: 14
d_call: TRBD2
v_call: TRBV9
j_call: TRBJ2-2
cdr3_aa: CASSVVAGAGELFF
cdr3_nt: TGTGCCAGCAGCGTAGTAGCGGGGGCCGGGGAGCTGTTTTTT

clone_size: few
cdr3_length: 13
d_call: .
v_call: TRBV28
j_call: TRBJ1-6
cdr3_aa: CASSLDGYSPLHF
cdr3_nt: TGTGCCAGCAGTTTGGACGGCTATTCACCCCTCCACTTT

clone_size: .
cdr3_length: 14
d_call: .
v_call: TRBV5-6
j_call: TRBJ2-7
cdr3_aa: CASREEGAGYEQYF
cdr3_nt: TGTGCCAGCAGGGAGGAGGGGGCCGGTTACGAGCAGTACTTC

clone_size: .
cdr3_length: 13
d_call: TRBD1
v_call: TRBV7-9
j_call: TRBJ1-2
cdr3_aa: CASSLDRGYGYTF
cdr3_nt: TGTGCCAGCAGCTTAGACAGGGGATATGGCTACACCTTC

clone_size: few
cdr3_length: 13
d_call: TRBD1
v_call: TRBV5-1
j_call: TRBJ1-2
cdr3_aa: CASSPDRGGGYTF
cdr3_nt: TGCGCCAGCAGCCCGGACAGGGGAGGTGGCTACACCTTC

clone_size: .
cdr3_length: 14
d_call: TRBD1
v_call: TRBV3-1/TRBV3-2
j_call: TRBJ1-1
cdr3_aa: CASSRQGGITEAFF
cdr3_nt: TGTGCCAGCAGCCGACAGGGGGGGATCACTGAAGCTTTCTTT

clone_size: few
cdr3_length: 14
d_call: .
v_call: TRBV6-2/TRBV6-3
j_call: TRBJ1-4
cdr3_aa: CASSPRTSFEKLFF
cdr3_nt: TGTGCCAGCAGCCCGAGGACAAGCTTCGAAAAACTGTTTTTT

clone_size: .
cdr3_length: 16
d_call: .
v_call: TRBV10-3
j_call: TRBJ1-3
cdr3_aa: CAISRGGNLSGNTIYF
cdr3_nt: TGTGCCATCTCTCGAGGAGGGAATCTCTCTGGAAACACCATATATTTT

clone_size: .
cdr3_length: 15
d_call: .
v_call: TRBV30
j_call: TRBJ1-6
cdr3_aa: CAWKIIRRRRSPLHF
cdr3_nt: TGTGCCTGGAAAATAATCCGGAGGAGGAGGTCACCCCTCCACTTT

clone_size: .
cdr3_length: 15
d_call: .
v_call: TRBV5-4
j_call: TRBJ2-3
cdr3_aa: CASSFGGGASDTQYF
cdr3_nt: TGTGCCAGCAGCTTTGGTGGGGGGGCCTCAGATACGCAGTATTTT

clone_size: .
cdr3_length: 16
d_call: .
v_call: TRBV5-3
j_call: TRBJ1-1
cdr3_aa: CARTYWGPTRSTEAFF
cdr3_nt: TGTGCCAGAACCTATTGGGGCCCCACGCGAAGCACTGAAGCTTTCTTT

clone_size: .
cdr3_length: 16
d_call: TRBD1
v_call: TRBV5-1
j_call: TRBJ2-7
cdr3_aa: CASSSQGTGGGYEQYF
cdr3_nt: TGCGCCAGCAGCTCCCAGGGGACAGGGGGCGGATACGAGCAGTACTTC

clone_size: .
cdr3_length: 16
d_call: TRBD1
v_call: TRBV5-4
j_call: TRBJ1-6
cdr3_aa: CASSSLDRGGKSPLHF
cdr3_nt: TGTGCCAGCAGCTCCCTGGACAGGGGAGGAAAATCACCCCTCCACTTT

clone_size: .
cdr3_length: 13
d_call: .
v_call: TRBV18
j_call: TRBJ1-2
cdr3_aa: CASSGPSLYGYTF
cdr3_nt: TGTGCCAGCTCTGGACCTAGCCTCTATGGCTACACCTTC

clone_size: .
cdr3_length: 15
d_call: TRBD2
v_call: TRBV29-1
j_call: TRBJ2-1
cdr3_aa: CSVQGTSGGRNEQFF
cdr3_nt: TGCAGCGTCCAGGGGACTAGCGGGGGGAGGAATGAGCAGTTCTTC

clone_size: .
cdr3_length: 15
d_call: .
v_call: TRBV5-6
j_call: TRBJ1-2
cdr3_aa: CASSLIRERPYGYTF
cdr3_nt: TGTGCCAGCAGCTTGATCAGGGAACGACCCTATGGCTACACCTTC

clone_size: .
cdr3_length: 15
d_call: .
v_call: TRBV5-1
j_call: TRBJ2-1
cdr3_aa: CASTNPRGGVREQFF
cdr3_nt: TGCGCCAGCACCAACCCTAGGGGGGGGGTAAGAGAGCAGTTCTTC

clone_size: .
cdr3_length: 13
d_call: .
v_call: TRBV11-2
j_call: TRBJ2-7
cdr3_aa: CASSLRGYYEQYF
cdr3_nt: TGTGCCAGCAGCTTACGGGGCTACTACGAGCAGTACTTC

clone_size: once
cdr3_length: 14
d_call: .
v_call: TRBV13
j_call: TRBJ1-1
cdr3_aa: CASSLRTGNTEAFF
cdr3_nt: TGTGCCAGCAGCCTCCGGACGGGAAACACTGAAGCTTTCTTT

clone_size: .
cdr3_length: 16
d_call: TRBD1
v_call: TRBV25-1
j_call: TRBJ1-2
cdr3_aa: CASSGSAGTGLYGYTF
cdr3_nt: TGTGCCAGCAGTGGTTCCGCCGGGACAGGGCTCTATGGCTACACCTTC

clone_size: .
cdr3_length: 14
d_call: .
v_call: TRBV11-2
j_call: TRBJ2-2
cdr3_aa: CASSSMASQGELFF
cdr3_nt: TGTGCCAGCAGCTCAATGGCCAGCCAGGGGGAGCTGTTTTTT

clone_size: .
cdr3_length: 15
d_call: .
v_call: TRBV7-2
j_call: TRBJ1-3
cdr3_aa: CASSLDRAAGNTIYF
cdr3_nt: TGTGCCAGCAGCTTAGACAGGGCGGCTGGAAACACCATATATTTT

clone_size: .
cdr3_length: 15
d_call: .
v_call: TRBV19
j_call: TRBJ2-6
cdr3_aa: CASSVGAYGANVLTF
cdr3_nt: TGTGCCAGTAGTGTCGGAGCCTACGGGGCCAACGTCCTGACTTTC

clone_size: .
cdr3_length: 17
d_call: .
v_call: TRBV11-3
j_call: TRBJ2-2
cdr3_aa: CASSLDLQGDPDGELFF
cdr3_nt: TGTGCCAGCAGCTTAGATTTGCAGGGTGACCCGGACGGGGAGCTGTTTTTT

clone_size: .
cdr3_length: 14
d_call: .
v_call: TRBV6-6
j_call: TRBJ1-2
cdr3_aa: CASRRQALGGGYTF
cdr3_nt: TGTGCCAGCCGGAGACAGGCCCTCGGTGGGGGCTACACCTTC

clone_size: .
cdr3_length: 15
d_call: .
v_call: TRBV7-2
j_call: TRBJ1-1
cdr3_aa: CASSVPPQINTEAFF
cdr3_nt: TGTGCCAGCAGCGTCCCACCCCAGATAAACACTGAAGCTTTCTTT

clone_size: .
cdr3_length: 15
d_call: .
v_call: TRBV24-1
j_call: TRBJ2-2
cdr3_aa: CATSGSEANTGELFF
cdr3_nt: TGTGCCACCAGTGGTTCGGAAGCGAACACCGGGGAGCTGTTTTTT

clone_size: .
cdr3_length: 13
d_call: TRBD1
v_call: TRBV2
j_call: TRBJ2-1
cdr3_aa: CASTRDSYNEQFF
cdr3_nt: TGTGCCAGCACCCGGGACAGCTACAATGAGCAGTTCTTC

clone_size: .
cdr3_length: 14
d_call: .
v_call: TRBV27
j_call: TRBJ1-1
cdr3_aa: CASRTGTGNTEAFF
cdr3_nt: TGTGCCAGCAGGACCGGGACGGGAAACACTGAAGCTTTCTTT